This passage covers 8 T cell receptor beta chains from one sample sequenced in a study of shared clonotypes between healthy human individuals. Assay: immunoSEQ multiplex PCR; the TCRdb copy retains only in-frame clones and omits some. The profile shows hundreds of thousands of clones, 60% to 85% of them singletons. Material for sequencing was PBMCs. Receptors were obtained from a woman aged 40-49 years in good health. Some clones in this sample may be carry-over from other donors' samples.

The chain uses TRBV5-1 and TRBJ1-2; a possible D gene is TRBD1 (6 bases). V was cut by 4 bases and J by 1 base, with 11 bases left in between. The germline V gene encodes CDR1 SGHRS and CDR2 YFSETQ. This CDR3 is 14 amino acids long. The CDR3 DNA sequence: TGCGCCAGCAGCGGGGACACAAGTAACTATGGCTACACCTTC. Translated, it gives CASSGDTSNYGYTF.

This clone appeared a single time. V is TRBV18 and J is TRBJ2-3; 7 bases fit TRBD1. There are 16 residues in the CDR3. The V and J ends lost 3 bases and 1 base, in that order; junction bases with no gene match: 7. Germline V CDR1 and CDR2: KGHSH, LQKENI. CDR3 in DNA: TGTGCCAGCTCACCCTTCACAGGGGTCCGCACAGATACGCAGTATTTT. As protein: CASSPFTGVRTDTQYF.

The gene calls are TRBV5-4 and TRBJ1-2, with D perhaps TRBD1 (6 bases). CDR1 SGHNT and CDR2 YYREEE come from the germline V gene (reference sequence). The CDR3 contains 15 residues. The V and J ends lost 4 bases and 0 bases respectively, with 13 bases between them. The CDR3 DNA is TGTGCCAGCAGCCCGGACAGTAGAACTAACTATGGCTACACCTTC. It encodes CASSPDSRTNYGYTF.

Points on this clone: One base separates it from a far larger clone, so it is likely a read error. This chain connects TRBV5-1 to TRBJ2-7; TRBD1 might be the D (6 bases). Germline CDR1 reads SGHRS; CDR2 reads YFSETQ. This CDR3 is built from 15 residues. With 0 bases removed from V and 3 bases from J, the gap between germline ends came to 13 bases. This CDR3 reads CASSLGSGDIYEQYF. Written as DNA, the CDR3 is TGCGCCAGCAGCTTGGGCTCAGGGGACATCTACGAGCAGTACTTC.

This clone was seen only a few times. Within the sample, other DNA sequences also encode this same CDR3. The gene calls are TRBV9 and TRBJ2-7, with 7 bases aligning to TRBD1. This CDR3 comprises 14 residues. Germline V gives CDR1 SGDLS, CDR2 YYNGEE. V gave up 3 bases and J gave up 1 base; unmatched junction bases: 4. CDR3 sequence reads: CASSGRDSSYEQYF. CDR3 DNA: TGTGCCAGCAGCGGCCGGGACAGTTCCTACGAGCAGTACTTC.

This clone occurred a few times. CDR3 nucleotide sequence: TGTGCCAGCCGGCAGGACAGGAGAGATGAAAAACTGTTTTTT. Translation gives CASRQDRRDEKLFF. V and J are TRBV2 and TRBJ1-4, with 7 bases matching TRBD1. The ends lost 8 bases at V and 6 bases at J; junction bases unmatched: 9. The CDR3 totals 14 residues. In germline, CDR1 is SNHLY, CDR2 FYNNEI.

V is TRBV6-1 and J is TRBJ2-1, with TRBD2 matching 9 bases. The CDR3 sequence is 16 residues long. Looked up from germline, CDR1 is MNHNS and CDR2 is SASEGT. V gave up 3 bases and J gave up 2 bases; unmatched junction bases: 5. CDR3 loop: CASSESSGSPYNEQFF. The CDR3 nucleotides read TGTGCCAGCAGTGAGAGTAGCGGGAGCCCCTACAATGAGCAGTTCTTC.

The chain joins TRBV2 to TRBJ1-2; TRBD1 matches 7 bases. The CDR3 has 12 amino acids. J gave up 5 bases and V 7 bases, and 4 bases lay outside the gene matches. Germline V CDR1 and CDR2: SNHLY, FYNNEI. The CDR3 reads CASNVRGYGYTF. The CDR3, as DNA: TGTGCCAGCAATGTCAGGGGGTATGGCTACACCTTC. Based on the CDR3 plus reference TRBV2 and TRBJ1-2, the full variable domain is EPEVTQTPSHQVTQMGQEVILRCVPISNHLYFYWYRQILGQKVEFLVSFYNNEISEKSEIFDDQFSVERPDGSNFTLKIRSTKLEDSAMYFCASNVRGYGYTFGSGTRLTVV.